This is a list of T cell receptor beta chains from one sample in a study of identical twins. TCRdb processed the 5' RACE reads anew with MiXCR; each CDR3 protein has one entry. The sample carries 1.5 million to 2 million distinct CDR3 sequences, around a third recorded once. Source material: cord blood. The receptors shown here come from a newborn girl in good health. The conserved cysteine and the conserved F or W are not part of the CDR3 here. Each record gives: clone size, J gene, V gene, CDR3 protein. Size values are once, few and many counts, or a class for expanded clones, and some rows have none.

>few|TRBJ2-5|TRBV6-6
ASTPGLVRQETQY
>few|TRBJ1-5|TRBV21-1
ASSKADRGLNQPQH
>few|TRBJ2-3|TRBV11-3
ASSLAGLGVDTQY
>-|TRBJ1-2|TRBV15
ATSRVINYGYT
>few|TRBJ2-7|TRBV28
ASSTPLRLARSSYEQY
>few|TRBJ2-5|TRBV20-1
SAPTALQETQY
>few|TRBJ2-1|TRBV7-7
ASSLVPSDEQF
>-|TRBJ1-5|TRBV18
ASSQDAWGYSNQPQH
>few|TRBJ2-7|TRBV15
ATSKLAGVSYEQY
>-|TRBJ2-3|TRBV7-9
ASSSGMTYPSTDTHY
>-|TRBJ1-2|TRBV4-2
ASSQGAQYGHT
>few|TRBJ2-1|TRBV3-1
ASSQVENEQF
>once|TRBJ1-6|TRBV30
AWSQDRYSPLH
>few|TRBJ1-5|TRBV2
ASSGTGQVNQPQH
>-|-|TRBV7-8
ASSLAGRLAGSNEQY
>-|TRBJ1-4|TRBV10-3
AISPQGATNEKLF
>-|TRBJ2-6|TRBV20-1
SARGRITSGANVLT
>-|TRBJ2-2|TRBV4-2
ASSPWTRANTGELF
>-|TRBJ1-1|TRBV11-2
ASSLRASKATEAF
>few|TRBJ2-3|TRBV20-1
SARDFGTDTQY
>few|TRBJ2-1|TRBV10-3
AITGGTPSYNEQF
>few|TRBJ2-7|TRBV9
ASSRGQYSYEQY
>-|-|TRBV7-9
ASSPIGTSGGSYEQY
>few|TRBJ2-1|TRBV24-1
ATRRTGKGYNEQF
>few|TRBJ2-3|TRBV2
ASSDQGLSTDTQY
>-|TRBJ1-1|TRBV11-3
ASSPPTGADTEAF
>few|TRBJ2-1|TRBV7-2
ASSLVRLAGGYNEQF
>few|-|TRBV6-1
ASSETGAAEQY
>few|TRBJ2-4|TRBV20-1
SARQGTLAKNIQY
>-|TRBJ2-5|TRBV7-8
ASSGPDYQETQY
>-|TRBJ1-6|TRBV10-2
ASSESLAASSPLP
>-|TRBJ1-5|TRBV10-2
ASSDTGTPNQPQH
>few|TRBJ2-7|TRBV7-9
ASSPAGAPYYEQY
>-|TRBJ2-7|TRBV29-1
SATTGAYNEQY
>-|TRBJ2-3|TRBV12-3/TRBV12-4
ASSFRQGLDTQY
>-|TRBJ2-7|TRBV10-3
AISEQIGQALNEQY
>-|TRBJ1-1|TRBV28
ASTDSLNTEAF